Listed below are T cell receptor beta chains from one sample, sequenced in a study of T cell responses to AZD1222 COVID-19 vaccine. This table comes from immunoSEQ multiplex PCR, and its TCRdb copy is limited to in-frame clones, with some not included. The table has 170,000 or so clones, 90% seen once. Sequences were derived from peripheral blood, sampled on day 0 of AZD1222 vaccination. The source of these receptors is an adult in good health. CDR3s include the opening cysteine and the closing phenylalanine or tryptophan. The D gene is left open where the match is weak. Rows give clone size only sometimes, using once, few, many, or a class for an expanded clone.

j_gene | v_gene | abundance | d_gene | CDR3aa | CDR3nt
TRBJ1-1 | TRBV6-5 | - | - | CASSYQATNTEAFF | TGTGCCAGCAGTTACCAGGCGACGAACACTGAAGCTTTCTTT
TRBJ2-5 | TRBV19 | - | - | CASSWWNGAQETQYF | TGTGCCAGTAGTTGGTGGAACGGGGCCCAAGAGACCCAGTACTTC
TRBJ1-4 | TRBV7-8 | - | TRBD1 | CASSLADRVGEKLFF | TGTGCCAGCAGCTTAGCGGACAGGGTCGGAGAAAAACTGTTTTTT
TRBJ1-3 | TRBV9 | - | - | CASSVAVSGNTIYF | TGTGCCAGCAGCGTAGCGGTTTCTGGAAACACCATATATTTT
TRBJ1-1 | TRBV2 | once | - | CARSPEAEAFF | TGTGCCAGGTCCCCCGAGGCTGAAGCTTTCTTT
TRBJ1-1 | TRBV5-1 | few | - | CASSFGRNTEAFF | TGCGCCAGCAGCTTTGGAAGGAACACTGAAGCTTTCTTT
TRBJ1-3 | TRBV19 | - | - | CASSIDPGRHTIYF | TGTGCCAGTAGTATAGATCCAGGGAGGCACACCATATATTTT
TRBJ2-3 | TRBV28 | - | - | CASSLPGVREDTQYF | TGTGCCAGCAGTTTGCCCGGGGTGAGGGAGGATACGCAGTATTTT
TRBJ1-1 | TRBV11-3 | - | - | CASSLPAEGAFF | TGTGCCAGCAGCTTACCTGCCGAGGGAGCTTTCTTT
TRBJ1-2 | TRBV28 | - | - | CASSYRFPGGYTF | TGTGCCAGCAGTTACAGGTTCCCTGGGGGCTACACCTTC